This TCR beta chain was profiled in a study of T-cell memory formation after mild COVID-19. Overall study context: TCR clusters mostly belonged to single donors. Study results and caveats: The pre-infection memory compartment contained some responding clones, suggesting cross-reactive memory joined. Second-wave clones reaching peak frequency on day 37 lacked confirmed SARS-CoV-2 specificity. CD4/CD8 balance characterized clones contracting day 15 to 85, and CD4+ skew characterized later expanders.

The sample holds a few counts of this clonotype. The antigen remains undetermined. MiXCR, applied by TCRdb to the 5' RACE reads, yields one record per CDR3 protein. The sample records about 210,000 distinct CDR3 sequences, roughly 30% being singletons. This CDR3 has 14 amino acids. Germline CDR1 ENHRY, CDR2 SYGVKD. Trimming took 7 bases from V and 5 from J; bases not matched to a gene: 6. This clonotype originated in an adult woman who had mild COVID-19 (a few samples of this study predate the infection). Cell type and time point are not known. The sequencing input was PBMCs or a T cell subset sorted from them (not recorded which). This chain connects TRBV10-3 to TRBJ2-1; 9 nucleotides agree with TRBD2. CDR3 residues: CAIMELAGDNEQFF. CDR3 in DNA: TGTGCCATCATGGAGTTAGCGGGAGACAATGAGCAGTTCTTC.